Each of the 9 T cell receptor beta chains below was sequenced from the same sample in a study of blood T cell repertoires in COVID-19. The repertoire was sequenced with immunoSEQ multiplex PCR; TCRdb's copy has only in-frame clones and lacks some. This sample yields fewer than 300,000 clones, of which approximately 91% are seen a single time; 2.2% belongs to the top ten. The source material was peripheral blood. The receptors come from a woman in her 30s with COVID-19, enrolled during active disease.

This clone is a singleton in its sample. The rearrangement uses TRBV28 and TRBJ1-4; perhaps TRBD1 as D (5 bases). CDR1 is MDHEN, CDR2 SYDVKM, per germline. The V and J ends lost 5 bases and 3 bases respectively, with 19 bases between them. The CDR3 has 17 residues. DNA of the CDR3: TGTGCCAGCAGTCCCGGGAGCCTCGAGGGGCCTAATGAAAAACTGTTTTTT. This translates into CASSPGSLEGPNEKLFF. The variable domain in full, with the rest retrieved from reference TRBV28 and TRBJ1-4, is DVKVTQSSRYLVKRTGEKVFLECVQDMDHENMFWYRQDPGLGLRLIYFSYDVKMKEKGDIPEGYSVSREKKERFSLILESASTNQTSMYLCASSPGSLEGPNEKLFFGSGTQLSVL.

The gene calls are TRBV9 and TRBJ2-3, with 8 bases lining up with TRBD2. The germline gives CDR1 SGDLS, CDR2 YYNGEE. V shed 2 bases, J shed 4 bases, and the junction held 3 bases outside the gene matches. The CDR3 has 14 amino acids. CDR3 sequence reads: CASSVSGTADTQYF. Here the CDR3 DNA reads TGTGCCAGCAGCGTTAGCGGGACGGCAGATACGCAGTATTTT. Drawing the rest from reference TRBV9 and TRBJ2-3, the complete variable domain is DSGVTQTPKHLITATGQRVTLRCSPRSGDLSVYWYQQSLDQGLQFLIQYYNGEERAKGNILERFSAQQFPDLHSELNLSSLELGDSALYFCASSVSGTADTQYFGPGTRLTVL.

The chain recombines TRBV19 with TRBJ2-3; tentative D call: TRBD1 (6 bases). V was pared by 5 bases and J by 2 bases, with 20 bases between. The CDR3 is 17 amino acids. CDR1 LNHDA and CDR2 SQIVND come from the germline V gene (reference sequence). The CDR3, as DNA: TGTGCCAGTAGTGTCAAACCCCCGGGACATATCACAGATACGCAGTATTTT. Translated: CASSVKPPGHITDTQYF.

The chain links TRBV2 to TRBJ1-5, with D perhaps TRBD1 (5 bases). The CDR3 loop spans 17 amino acids. The V and J ends lost 6 bases and 1 base respectively, with 19 bases between them. Germline V gives CDR1 SNHLY, CDR2 FYNNEI. The CDR3 region is CASSSSRQPVSNQPQHF. CDR3 nucleotide sequence: TGTGCCAGCAGCTCATCCAGACAGCCGGTAAGCAATCAGCCCCAGCATTTT.

The chain is built from TRBV18 and TRBJ1-5; the D gene is possibly TRBD1 (5 bases). Germline-derived CDR1 and CDR2 are KGHSH and LQKENI. The CDR3 has 16 amino acids. V gave up 3 bases and J gave up 0 bases, with 12 bases separating them. Here the CDR3 DNA reads TGTGCCAGCTCACCTGAGACAGCAGATAGCAATCAGCCCCAGCATTTT. Protein product: CASSPETADSNQPQHF.

This clone has just one count. V usage is TRBV27 and J usage is TRBJ2-7; 8 bases map to TRBD2. Germline V lookup: CDR1 MNHEY, CDR2 SMNVEV (reference sequence). This CDR3 is 14 amino acids long. The trim removed 4 bases at V and 7 bases at J, leaving 9 bases unmatched. The CDR3 DNA reads as TGTGCCAGCAGTTCGTCCGCGGGAGGAGGGGAGCAGTACTTC. Its translation is CASSSSAGGGEQYF.

The chain is built from TRBV27 and TRBJ1-5; D not certain. The V end lost 5 bases, the J end lost 8 bases, and 16 bases lay between the germline ends. Germline CDR1 reads MNHEY; CDR2 reads SMNVEV (reference sequence). The CDR3 loop spans 14 amino acids. CDR3 nucleotide sequence: TGTGCCAGCAGTCTAGAGGGCTACGGAAAGCCCCAGCATTTT. This codes for CASSLEGYGKPQHF.

The rearrangement links TRBV29-1 to TRBJ2-2, with no clear D. The CDR3 covers 11 residues. V was cut by 5 bases and J by 7 bases, with 8 bases left in between. Germline CDR1 reads SQVTM; CDR2 reads ANQGSEA. CDR3 residues: CSVWLGGELFF. Written as DNA, the CDR3 is TGCAGCGTTTGGCTAGGCGGGGAGCTGTTTTTT.

J is TRBJ1-1 and V is TRBV24-1, with D possibly being TRBD1 (5 bases). CDR1 is KGHDR and CDR2 is SFDVKD in the germline V gene. This CDR3 is 16 amino acids long. V was shortened by 0 bases and J by 3 bases, with 13 bases between the two germline ends. The DNA for the CDR3 is TGTGCCACCAGTGATTTGACAGGACCTGGGGACACTGAAGCTTTCTTT. Translated: CATSDLTGPGDTEAFF.